The 13 T cell receptor beta chains in this list originate from one sample, sequenced in a study of T-cell reconstitution after alpha-beta-depleted transplantation in children. Unique molecular identifiers featured in how the TCRbeta library was prepared. TCRdb itself ran the PCR reads through MiXCR, one entry per CDR3 protein. The sample includes roughly 76,000 distinct CDR3 sequences, approximately 11% of them seen just once. The specimen was PBMCs, collected before TCRalphabeta/CD19-depleted stem cell transplant. These receptor sequences come from a boy between 10 and 17 years old with acute myeloid leukemia, due to receive a stem cell transplant.

There are many counts of this clonotype. The V and J genes are TRBV11-1 and TRBJ2-1; TRBD1 might be the D (6 bases). Germline values: CDR1 SGHAT, CDR2 FQDESV (reference sequence). The CDR3 is 20 residues long. V was cut by 2 bases and J by 4 bases, with 27 bases left in between. The CDR3 DNA reads as TGTGCCAGCAGCTTAACAGGGCTGTACGCAAACCCGAAAATTTACAATGAGCAGTTCTTC. Residues: CASSLTGLYANPKIYNEQFF.

The chain is built from TRBV28 and TRBJ2-5, with a possible D match to TRBD1 (7 bases). CDR1 is MDHEN, CDR2 SYDVKM, per germline. V was trimmed by 11 bases and J by 5 bases, leaving 12 bases between them. This CDR3 is 11 amino acids long. The CDR3, as DNA: TGTGCCGGCGGGACAGCCGAGACCCAGTACTTC. Encoded protein: CAGGTAETQYF.

This clonotype appeared many times. The chain has TRBV12-3 or TRBV12-4 and TRBJ1-6, with 9 bases that match TRBD1. V was clipped by 5 bases and J by 5 bases; unmatched bases: 4. This CDR3 has 15 residues. The DNA for the CDR3 is TGTGCCAGCAGTCATAGGACAGGGGATAATTCACCCCTCCACTTT. It translates to CASSHRTGDNSPLHF.

There are a few counts of this clonotype. This chain joins TRBV18 and TRBJ2-7; 7 nucleotides line up with TRBD1. CDR3 length: 15 amino acids. Trimming took 6 bases from V and 2 from J; bases not matched to a gene: 10. Germline CDR1 reads KGHSH; CDR2 reads LQKENI. The CDR3 nucleotides are TGTGCCAGCTCCGCAGAACAGGGGAGTCCCTACGAGCAGTACGTC. This codes for CASSAEQGSPYEQYV.

This clonotype was seen only a few times. The junction does not match germline at one end; this may be a read error. V and J are TRBV29-1 and TRBJ2-1; D gene ambiguous. Germline-derived CDR1 and CDR2 are SQVTM and ANQGSEA. This CDR3 comprises 11 residues. For the CDR3, the DNA is TGCAGCGTTGAAGATTCGGGCCGCCGCCCCTTC. It encodes CSVEDSGRRPF.

This clonotype appeared many times. The chain is built from TRBV12-3 or TRBV12-4 and TRBJ1-2; D possibly corresponds to TRBD1 (5 bases). Trimming cost V 3 bases and J 4 bases, with 9 bases left between them. This CDR3 spans 13 amino acids. The CDR3 DNA reads as TGTGCCAGCAGTTTGGTGGGACTCTATGGCTACACCTTC. Protein sequence: CASSLVGLYGYTF.

This clonotype was detected a few times. The chain uses TRBV20-1 and TRBJ2-5; D remains unclear. Trimming took 0 bases from V and 1 from J, leaving 9 bases between them. This CDR3 comprises 14 residues. Germline V lookup: CDR1 DFQATT, CDR2 SNEGSKA (reference sequence). In DNA, the CDR3 is TGCAGTGCTAGAGATCCGCGGTTCCAAGAGACCCAGTACTTC. Translation gives CSARDPRFQETQYF.

This clonotype was detected only once. A much larger clone lies one base from this, so it may be a read error. V and J are TRBV12-3 or TRBV12-4 and TRBJ1-5; TRBD1 matches at 10 bases. This CDR3 spans 14 amino acids. In nucleotides, the CDR3 is TGTGCCAGCAGTCCGGGACAGGGGAATCAGCCCCATCATTTT. It yields the protein CASSPGQGNQPHHF.

The chain has TRBV3-1 and TRBJ2-3; TRBD2 matches at 7 bases. Per the germline V gene, CDR1 is LGHDT and CDR2 is YNNKEL (reference sequence). The CDR3 is made up of 17 amino acids. The V segment lost 8 bases and the J segment 3 bases; nucleotides outside the gene matches: 17. The CDR3 nucleotides read TGTGCCAGCTCCCGTGCCGGGGCTAGCGGCACGACAGATACGCAGTATTTT. Protein product: CASSRAGASGTTDTQYF.

This clonotype has a count of ten or more. This rearrangement joins TRBV7-3 to TRBJ2-1, with D perhaps given as TRBD1 or TRBD2 (5 bases each). Germline-derived CDR1 and CDR2 are SGHTA and FQGTGA. This CDR3 is 16 amino acids long. With 5 bases removed from V and 12 bases from J, the gap between germline ends came to 26 bases. The DNA of the CDR3 is TGTGCCAGCAGCCAAACAGGTGGAGGAGGAGTTTATTGGCAGTTCTTC. Translated, it gives CASSQTGGGGVYWQFF.

This clonotype was counted ten times or more. The chain carries TRBV12-3 or TRBV12-4 and TRBJ2-2; TRBD2 matches 12 bases. V was clipped by 1 base and J by 4 bases; unmatched bases: 4. The CDR3 is 17 amino acids. The CDR3 protein is CASSLELAGGSTGELFF. The CDR3 nucleotides are TGTGCCAGCAGTTTAGAACTAGCGGGAGGCTCCACCGGGGAGCTGTTTTTT.

This clonotype was detected many times. The rearrangement uses TRBV7-9 and TRBJ2-5; possible D gene TRBD2, 6 bases. With 4 bases removed from V and 0 bases from J, the gap between germline ends came to 15 bases. Per the germline V gene, CDR1 is SEHNR and CDR2 is FQNEAQ (reference sequence). The CDR3 is made up of 16 amino acids. The CDR3 DNA sequence: TGTGCCAGCAGCTCGCGGGGAGCGGGTAACCAAGAGACCCAGTACTTC. Protein: CASSSRGAGNQETQYF.

The sample holds many counts of this clonotype. V usage is TRBV28 and J usage is TRBJ2-7; 11 bases line up with TRBD2. With 3 bases clipped from V and 12 bases from J, the junction kept 10 bases outside the gene matches. From germline, CDR1 is MDHEN and CDR2 SYDVKM. The CDR3 contains 14 residues. The CDR3 loop is CASSLSSGRARWYF. Here the CDR3 DNA reads TGTGCCAGCAGTTTGAGTAGCGGGAGGGCCCGGTGGTACTTC.